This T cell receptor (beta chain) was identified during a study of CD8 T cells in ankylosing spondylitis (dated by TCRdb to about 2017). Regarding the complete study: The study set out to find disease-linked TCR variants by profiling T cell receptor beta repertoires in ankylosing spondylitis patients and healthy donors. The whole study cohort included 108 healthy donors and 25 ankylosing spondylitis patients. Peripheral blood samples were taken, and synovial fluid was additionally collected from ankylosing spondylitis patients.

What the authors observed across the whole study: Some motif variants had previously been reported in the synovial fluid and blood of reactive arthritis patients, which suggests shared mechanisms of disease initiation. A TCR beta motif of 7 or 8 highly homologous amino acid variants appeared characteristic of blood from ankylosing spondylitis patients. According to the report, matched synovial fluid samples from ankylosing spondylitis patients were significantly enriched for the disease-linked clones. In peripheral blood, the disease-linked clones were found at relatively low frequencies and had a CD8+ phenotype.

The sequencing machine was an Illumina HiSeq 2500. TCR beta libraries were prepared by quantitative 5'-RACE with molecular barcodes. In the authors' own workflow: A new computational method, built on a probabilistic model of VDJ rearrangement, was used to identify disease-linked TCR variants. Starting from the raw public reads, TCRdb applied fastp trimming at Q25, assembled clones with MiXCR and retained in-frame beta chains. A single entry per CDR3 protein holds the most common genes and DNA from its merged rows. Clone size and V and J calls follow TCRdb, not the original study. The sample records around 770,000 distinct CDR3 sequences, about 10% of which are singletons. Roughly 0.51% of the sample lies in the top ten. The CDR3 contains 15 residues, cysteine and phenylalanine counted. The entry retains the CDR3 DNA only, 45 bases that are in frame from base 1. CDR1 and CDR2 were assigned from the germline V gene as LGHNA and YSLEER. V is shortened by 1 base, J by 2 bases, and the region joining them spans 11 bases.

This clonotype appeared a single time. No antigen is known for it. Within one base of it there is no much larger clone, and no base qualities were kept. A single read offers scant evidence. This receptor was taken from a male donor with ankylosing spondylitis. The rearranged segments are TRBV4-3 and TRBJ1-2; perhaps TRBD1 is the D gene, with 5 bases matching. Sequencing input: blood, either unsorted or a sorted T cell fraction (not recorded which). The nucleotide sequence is TGCGCCAGCAGCCAAGCCCTGGGGGTAAACTATGGCTACACCTTC. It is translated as CASSQALGVNYGYTF.